This T cell receptor beta chain was captured by sequencing in a study of neurological immune-mediated disorders. The CDR3 has 10 amino acids. V lost 4 bases to trimming and J lost 6 bases, with 4 bases between them. Germline V lookup: CDR1 SQVTM, CDR2 ANQGSEA. cDNA was made by 5'RACE with 10-nucleotide random UMIs. TCRdb itself ran the 5' RACE reads through MiXCR, one entry per CDR3 protein. The sample holds 50,000 to 70,000 distinct CDR3 sequences, about 13% seen once. By sample share, this clonotype is medium-sized (0.01 to 0.1%). Specimen: PBMCs. The clonotype comes from a woman aged 60-75 years with HTLV-1-associated myelopathy (HAM/TSP). The rearrangement uses TRBV29-1 and TRBJ2-1; D is uncertain. The CDR3 region is CSVVANEQFF. The CDR3 DNA reads TGCAGCGTTGTTGCCAATGAGCAGTTCTTC.